The next 30 T cell receptor beta chains were all read from a single sample in a study of blood T cell repertoires in COVID-19 (dated by TCRdb to 2019 to 2021). Library generation was performed with the immunoSEQ multiplex PCR assay. TCRdb holds this immuneACCESS table with in-frame rearrangements only. Some clones are missing; in checked studies, unresolved V genes explain under half, and the rest has no known cause. The table for this sample lists 300,000 or so clones; around 80% of them were counted only once. The ten largest clonotypes hold 1.2% of the sample. The sample consisted of peripheral blood. The receptor set was obtained from a woman aged 45-65 years with acute or convalescent COVID-19.

The V gene is TRBV7-3, the J gene TRBJ2-5, with 9 bases aligning to TRBD2. With 5 bases clipped from V and 4 bases from J, the junction kept 8 bases outside the gene matches. Germline loops: CDR1 SGHTA, CDR2 FQGTGA. The CDR3 contains 15 residues. CDR3 residues: CASSQSGRSSETQYF. CDR3 DNA sequence: TGTGCCAGCAGCCAGAGCGGGAGGAGTTCAGAGACCCAGTACTTC.

The chain couples TRBV6-4 to TRBJ1-5; TRBD1 matches at 9 bases. This CDR3 has 14 residues. The V gene's germline CDR1 is MRHNA and CDR2 SNTAGT. V was pared by 3 bases and J by 5 bases, with 2 bases of the junction left unmatched. The CDR3: CASSEGQGHQPQHF. In DNA form, the CDR3 reads TGTGCCAGCAGTGAGGGACAGGGACATCAGCCCCAGCATTTT.

The chain is built from TRBV12-3 or TRBV12-4 and TRBJ1-2; no clear D. V dropped 6 bases and J dropped 1 base, with 3 bases sitting between them. The CDR3 is made up of 11 amino acids. The CDR3, as DNA: TGTGCCAGCAGCCTTAACTATGGCTACACCTTC. Encoded protein: CASSLNYGYTF.

The rearrangement links TRBV4-1 to TRBJ2-2; D might be TRBD2 (6 bases). This CDR3 has 18 residues. CDR1 and CDR2 from the germline V gene are MGHRA and YSYEKL. The germline V and J ends were trimmed by 2 bases and 2 bases, with 18 bases remaining between them. The CDR3 nucleotides are TGCGCCAGCAGCCAAATCGGAGGGGCGGGCGGTAACACCGGGGAGCTGTTTTTT. Translating it yields CASSQIGGAGGNTGELFF.

This clone was counted only a few times. This chain joins TRBV4-1 and TRBJ2-5; TRBD1 might be the D (5 bases). Trimming left V 0 bases short and J 5 bases short, with 7 bases between. CDR3 size: 13 residues. The V gene's germline CDR1 is MGHRA and CDR2 YSYEKL. The DNA for the CDR3 is TGCGCCAGCAGCCAAGATCCAGGGGAGACCCAGTACTTC. Encoded protein: CASSQDPGETQYF.

This clone was picked up a small number of times. The chain combines TRBV9 with TRBJ2-4, with 14 bases lining up with TRBD2. Germline assignment: CDR1 SGDLS and CDR2 YYNGEE. V lost 4 bases and J lost 3; bases outside the gene matches: 6. The CDR3 consists of 17 residues. The CDR3 sequence: CASSLGLAGAVKNIQYF. As DNA, the CDR3 is TGTGCCAGCAGCTTGGGACTAGCGGGAGCGGTCAAAAACATTCAGTACTTC.

This chain links TRBV19 with TRBJ1-1, with a weak D call TRBD1 (6 bases). Deletions cut 6 bases from V and 6 bases from J, with 17 bases between. This CDR3 has 14 amino acids. Germline V CDR1 and CDR2: LNHDA, SQIVND (reference sequence). CDR3 in DNA: TGTGCCAGTAGCCCAGCCGGGGGGGCCCCTGAAGCTTTCTTT. Protein: CASSPAGGAPEAFF. Full variable domain (rest looked up from reference TRBV19 and TRBJ1-1): DGGITQSPKYLFRKEGQNVTLSCEQNLNHDAMYWYRQDPGQGLRLIYYSQIVNDFQKGDIAEGYSVSREKKESFPLTVTSAQKNPTAFYLCASSPAGGAPEAFFGQGTRLTVV.

V and J are TRBV5-1 and TRBJ1-2; 7 bases map to TRBD1. The CDR3 length is 15 residues. Germline V gives CDR1 SGHRS, CDR2 YFSETQ. J lost 2 bases, V lost 0 bases, and 4 bases had no gene match. In DNA form, the CDR3 reads TGCGCCAGCAGCTTGGCCGCGGGACAGAACTATGGCTACACCTTC. Protein: CASSLAAGQNYGYTF.

This rearrangement joins TRBV5-4 to TRBJ2-5; 10 positions match TRBD2. Germline loops: CDR1 SGHNT, CDR2 YYREEE (reference sequence). J gave up 2 bases and V 0 bases, and 4 bases lay outside the gene matches. The CDR3 sequence is 16 residues long. The DNA for the CDR3 is TGTGCCAGCAGCTTGGAAGCGGGAGGGCTACAAGAGACCCAGTACTTC. Its translation: CASSLEAGGLQETQYF.

This clone was detected only once. This rearrangement joins TRBV5-1 to TRBJ1-2, with TRBD1 matching over 9 bases. Germline V gene sequence: CDR1 SGHRS, CDR2 YFSETQ. The CDR3 has 13 residues. V gave up 4 bases and J gave up 4 bases; unmatched junction bases: 2. As DNA, the CDR3 is TGCGCCAGCAGCGTGACAGGGGGCTATGGCTACACCTTC. Its translation is CASSVTGGYGYTF.

The chain is built from TRBV30 and TRBJ2-3, with 9 bases that match TRBD1. Germline V gene lookup returns CDR1 GTSNPN and CDR2 SVGIG (reference sequence). The CDR3 loop spans 13 amino acids. With V trimmed by 6 bases and J by 3 bases, 4 bases remained unmatched. For the CDR3, the DNA is TGTGCCTGTACACAGGGGGCTACAGATACGCAGTATTTT. Its protein product is CACTQGATDTQYF.

The chain uses TRBV2 and TRBJ2-1, with a weak D call TRBD2 (5 bases). This CDR3 region has 16 residues. Germline-derived CDR1 and CDR2 are SNHLY and FYNNEI. Trimming removed 1 base at V and 2 bases at J, with 12 bases between. The CDR3, as DNA: TGTGCCAGCAGTGAAGGGAGGACCCTTCCCTACAATGAGCAGTTCTTC. This codes for CASSEGRTLPYNEQFF.

This clone was recorded once. The rearrangement joins TRBV5-8 to TRBJ1-1; 11 bases map to TRBD1. The J segment lost 3 bases and the V segment lost 6 bases, leaving 10 bases of the junction unmatched. CDR3 length: 16 residues. Germline V gene data show CDR1 as SGHTS and CDR2 as YDEGEE. Written as DNA, the CDR3 is TGTGCCAGCACCTCGAGGACAGGGGGCGGGTACACTGAAGCTTTCTTT. The encoded protein is CASTSRTGGGYTEAFF. Complete variable domain (other parts from reference TRBV5-8 and TRBJ1-1): EAGVTQSPTHLIKTRGQQATLRCSPISGHTSVYWYQQALGLGLQFLLWYDEGEERNRGNFPPRFSGRQFPNYSSELNVNALELEDSALYLCASTSRTGGGYTEAFFGQGTRLTVV.

CDR3: CASSEEVLAGGPQYF. CDR3 nucleotide sequence: TGTGCCAGCAGTGAAGAGGTTCTAGCGGGGGGGCCGCAGTATTTT. This chain links TRBV2 with TRBJ2-3, with 12 bases aligning to TRBD2. This CDR3 has 15 amino acids. Germline assignment: CDR1 SNHLY and CDR2 FYNNEI. J lost 10 bases, V lost 1 base, and 6 bases had no gene match. Full variable domain (remainder filled in from reference TRBV2 and TRBJ2-3): EPEVTQTPSHQVTQMGQEVILRCVPISNHLYFYWYRQILGQKVEFLVSFYNNEISEKSEIFDDQFSVERPDGSNFTLKIRSTKLEDSAMYFCASSEEVLAGGPQYFGPGTRLTVL.

V gene TRBV5-1 combines with J gene TRBJ2-3; a possible D gene is TRBD2 (5 bases). V shed 4 bases and J shed 2 bases, with 17 bases lying between them. Germline CDR1 reads SGHRS; CDR2 reads YFSETQ. CDR3 size: 16 residues. The CDR3, as DNA: TGCGCCAGCAGCCTAGATCCAAGCGGAACCACAGATACGCAGTATTTT. Its translation: CASSLDPSGTTDTQYF.

The chain joins TRBV5-4 to TRBJ2-5; 12 bases agree with TRBD2. V was clipped by 5 bases and J by 5 bases; unmatched bases: 7. The V gene's germline CDR1 is SGHNT and CDR2 YYREEE (reference sequence). The CDR3 loop spans 15 amino acids. Here the CDR3 DNA reads TGTGCCAGCAGACCTAGCGGGGGGGGAATCGAGACCCAGTACTTC. Protein: CASRPSGGGIETQYF. Supplemented by reference TRBV5-4 and TRBJ2-5, the full variable domain reads ETGVTQSPTHLIKTRGQQVTLRCSSQSGHNTVSWYQQALGQGPQFIFQYYREEENGRGNFPPRFSGLQFPNYSSELNVNALELDDSALYLCASRPSGGGIETQYFGPGTRLLVL.

The CDR3 DNA sequence: TGTGCCAGCAGCCAAGAGGCAGTCCAAGAGACCCAGTACTTC. It codes for CASSQEAVQETQYF. This chain joins TRBV3-1 (or the pseudogene TRBV3-2) and TRBJ2-5, with unresolved D. The CDR3 is 14 residues long. The V gene's germline CDR1 is LGHDT and CDR2 YNNKEL (reference sequence). Trimming shortened V by 0 bases and J by 1 base, and 6 bases separated the two germline ends.

The chain has TRBV24-1 and TRBJ1-4; perhaps TRBD1 as D (5 bases). The CDR3 is made up of 15 amino acids. Trimming removed 2 bases from V and 7 bases from J, with 13 bases in between. Germline values: CDR1 KGHDR, CDR2 SFDVKD. The CDR3 loop is CATSDSRTIPEKLFF. As DNA, the CDR3 is TGTGCCACCAGTGATTCGAGGACAATCCCTGAAAAACTGTTTTTT.

This chain connects TRBV2 to TRBJ2-3; 14 bases align to TRBD2. The junction had 7 bases not matched to a gene; V was cut back by 6 bases and J by 5 bases. The CDR3 totals 16 residues. Germline CDR1 and CDR2: SNHLY and FYNNEI. CDR3 sequence reads: CASREPGLAGEDTQYF. Written as DNA, the CDR3 is TGTGCCAGCAGAGAACCGGGACTAGCGGGAGAAGATACGCAGTATTTT. The full variable domain, with the rest looked up from reference TRBV2 and TRBJ2-3, is EPEVTQTPSHQVTQMGQEVILRCVPISNHLYFYWYRQILGQKVEFLVSFYNNEISEKSEIFDDQFSVERPDGSNFTLKIRSTKLEDSAMYFCASREPGLAGEDTQYFGPGTRLTVL.

The chain joins TRBV27 to TRBJ2-2; no clear D. CDR1 and CDR2 from the germline V gene are MNHEY and SMNVEV (reference sequence). Trimming left V 8 bases short and J 0 bases short, with 13 bases between. CDR3 length: 15 amino acids. CDR3 sequence: CASRVFSTNTGELFF. The DNA for the CDR3 is TGTGCCAGCCGGGTATTTAGTACGAACACCGGGGAGCTGTTTTTT.

The gene calls are TRBV4-1 and TRBJ2-1, with D maybe TRBD2 (5 bases). Trimming took off 0 bases at V and 4 bases at J, with 16 bases between the two ends. Per germline, CDR1 MGHRA and CDR2 YSYEKL. This CDR3 has 17 residues. The CDR3 DNA reads TGCGCCAGCAGCCAAGATGGCACAGCTACTAGTTACAATGAGCAGTTCTTC. Residues: CASSQDGTATSYNEQFF.

V gene TRBV30 combines with J gene TRBJ2-3; 10 bases map to TRBD2. Germline CDR1 and CDR2: GTSNPN and SVGIG (reference sequence). V dropped 3 bases and J dropped 4; count of bases not matched to a gene: 7. The CDR3 runs 15 residues. The CDR3 region is CAWSPQRGGADTQYF. The CDR3 DNA is TGTGCCTGGAGCCCCCAGCGGGGGGGGGCAGATACGCAGTATTTT.

The V call is TRBV24-1, the J call TRBJ2-3, with 9 positions matching TRBD2. Trimming removed 2 bases from V and 0 bases from J; junction bases left unmatched: 5. In germline, CDR1 is KGHDR, CDR2 SFDVKD. The CDR3 is made up of 17 amino acids. In DNA, the CDR3 is TGTGCCACCAGTGATTCATCCAGCGGGGGGAGCACAGATACGCAGTATTTT. It is translated as CATSDSSSGGSTDTQYF.

V usage is TRBV3-1 (or the pseudogene TRBV3-2) and J usage is TRBJ2-7; the match to TRBD1 covers 7 bases. In germline, CDR1 is LGHDT, CDR2 YNNKEL (reference sequence). V shed 6 bases and J 0 bases; nucleotides not matched to a gene: 2. The CDR3 extends over 13 amino acids. CDR3 nucleotides: TGTGCCAGCAGGGACAGGACCTCCTACGAGCAGTACTTC. Translating it yields CASRDRTSYEQYF.

This sequence joins TRBV5-1 and TRBJ2-1, with D uncertain. Germline-derived CDR1 and CDR2 are SGHRS and YFSETQ. The CDR3 length is 14 residues. Trimming cost V 4 bases and J 8 bases, with 16 bases left between them. The CDR3 loop is CASSINKVQDEQFF. In DNA form, the CDR3 reads TGCGCCAGCAGCATAAACAAGGTCCAGGATGAGCAGTTCTTC.

This chain uses TRBV5-1 with TRBJ2-2; the match to TRBD1 covers 8 bases. This CDR3 spans 14 amino acids. J was trimmed by 5 bases and V by 2 bases; bases with no gene match: 2. Germline V gene sequence: CDR1 SGHRS, CDR2 YFSETQ. Here the CDR3 DNA reads TGCGCCAGCAGCTTAACAGGGGGAACCGGGGAGCTGTTTTTT. Translating it yields CASSLTGGTGELFF.

The chain uses TRBV5-4 and TRBJ2-2; 8 bases match TRBD2. Germline CDR1 reads SGHNT; CDR2 reads YYREEE (reference sequence). The CDR3 consists of 15 residues. V shed 2 bases and J 3 bases; nucleotides not matched to a gene: 3. The CDR3 here is CASSLAGVDTGELFF. Written as DNA, the CDR3 is TGTGCCAGCAGCTTAGCGGGGGTGGACACCGGGGAGCTGTTTTTT.

The gene calls are TRBV3-1 (or the pseudogene TRBV3-2) and TRBJ2-3; 7 bases match TRBD1. With 3 bases clipped from V and 0 bases from J, the junction kept 3 bases outside the gene matches. The V gene's germline CDR1 is LGHDT and CDR2 YNNKEL (reference sequence). This CDR3 has 15 residues. CDR3 in DNA: TGTGCCAGCAGCCATGGGGACAGAAGCACAGATACGCAGTATTTT. It codes for CASSHGDRSTDTQYF.

This clone was observed once. The rearrangement uses TRBV6-2 or TRBV6-3 and TRBJ2-2, with TRBD2 identical over 10 bases. CDR3 length: 16 amino acids. Germline assignment: CDR1 MNHEY and CDR2 SVGEGT. V trimming: 3 bases; J trimming: 4 bases; junction bases outside the gene matches: 5. This CDR3 is CASSYWLAGATGELFF. The CDR3 DNA reads TGTGCCAGCAGTTATTGGCTAGCGGGAGCCACCGGGGAGCTGTTTTTT.

As regards this clone: The sample contains more than one DNA sequence encoding this CDR3. This rearrangement joins TRBV7-8 to TRBJ1-5; unclear D gene. The CDR3 sequence is 13 residues long. The V gene's germline CDR1 is SGHVS and CDR2 FQNEAQ. Trimming took 0 bases from V and 7 from J, leaving 7 bases between them. The CDR3 coding sequence is TGTGCCAGCAGCTTAGCGAGAGTCCAGCCCCAGCATTTT. It is translated as CASSLARVQPQHF.